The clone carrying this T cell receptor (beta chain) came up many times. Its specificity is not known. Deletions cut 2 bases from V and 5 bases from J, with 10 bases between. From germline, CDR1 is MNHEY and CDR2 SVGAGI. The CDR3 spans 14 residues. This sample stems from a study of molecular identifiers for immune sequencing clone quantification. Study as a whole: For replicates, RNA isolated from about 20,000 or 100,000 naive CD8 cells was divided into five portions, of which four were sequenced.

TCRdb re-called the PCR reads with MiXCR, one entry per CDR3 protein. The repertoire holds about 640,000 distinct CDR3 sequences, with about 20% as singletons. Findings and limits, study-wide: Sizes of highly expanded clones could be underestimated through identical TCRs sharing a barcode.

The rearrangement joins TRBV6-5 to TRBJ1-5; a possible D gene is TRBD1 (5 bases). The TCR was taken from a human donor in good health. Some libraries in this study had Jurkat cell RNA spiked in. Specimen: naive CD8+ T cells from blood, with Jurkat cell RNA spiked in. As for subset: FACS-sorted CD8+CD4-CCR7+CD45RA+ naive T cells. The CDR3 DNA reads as TGTGCCAGCAGTTACAGGGACGGCTATCAGCCCCAGCATTTT. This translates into CASSYRDGYQPQHF.